The 3 T cell receptor beta chains presented below share a single source sample, sequenced in a study of vaccination and CD4 T cells after COVID-19. Treatment noted: 10-day PBMC culture with coronavirus spike peptide pools or control peptides (ViraFEST assay). Collection of the unexposed donor's CD4+ T cells took place before the COVID-19 pandemic (2011-2018). The Oncomine TCR Beta short-read assay was applied to DNA of cultured CD4+ T cells. Genomic DNA from cultured CD4+ T cells was extracted. TCRdb called the PCR reads again in MiXCR, with one record for every CDR3 protein. The sample includes approximately 9,300 distinct CDR3 sequences, approximately 44% of them seen just once. No antigen is known for these receptors. Sequencing was done on a sample of CD4+ T cells from blood, cultured in vitro. All receptors come from a human donor in good health.

The chain couples TRBV28 to TRBJ1-5; TRBD1 might be the D (6 bases). Germline values: CDR1 MDHEN, CDR2 SYDVKM. This CDR3 comprises 15 residues. V gave up 4 bases and J gave up 7 bases, with 17 bases separating them. Here the CDR3 DNA reads TGTGCCAGCAGTTCCCCCGGGGGCGCAGAGCAGCCCCAGCATTTT. Protein product: CASSSPGGAEQPQHF.

This chain uses TRBV6-1 with TRBJ2-5; D call uncertain. This CDR3 has 13 residues. Germline V gives CDR1 MNHNS, CDR2 SASEGT. Trimming shortened V by 0 bases and J by 5 bases, and 7 bases separated the two germline ends. For the CDR3, the DNA is TGTGCCAGCAGTGAAGCTGGTCGGGAGACCCAGTACTTC. Protein product: CASSEAGRETQYF.

DNA for the CDR3: TGTGCCAGCAGCAAAATCGTGGGCTACTACGAGCAGTACTTC. Translating it yields CASSKIVGYYEQYF. The V gene is TRBV21-1, the J gene TRBJ2-7. TRBV21-1 is designated a pseudogene. This CDR3 has 14 residues.